A single sample gave rise to the 25 T cell receptor beta chains below, sequenced in a study of response to subunit inactivated influenza vaccine. One entry per CDR3 protein, called by TCRdb with MiXCR from the RT-PCR reads. The data show about half a million distinct CDR3 sequences, with around 25% seen just once and approximately 2% held by the top ten. The specimen comprised CD4+ T cells sorted from PBMCs, sampled more than 4 days after vaccination. All receptors derive from a man aged 45-65 years who received an inactivated influenza vaccine.

The genes are TRBV4-1 and TRBJ2-3, with 9 bases aligning to TRBD2. CDR3 length: 15 residues. V dropped 0 bases and J dropped 8; count of bases not matched to a gene: 6. The germline V gene encodes CDR1 MGHRA and CDR2 YSYEKL. The chain's CDR3 is CASSQEASGVGTQYF. CDR3 in DNA: TGCGCCAGCAGCCAAGAAGCTAGCGGGGTGGGTACGCAGTATTTT.

This chain connects TRBV5-1 to TRBJ1-1; no reliable D call. This CDR3 is built from 11 residues. The germline CDR1 and CDR2 sequences are SGHRS and YFSETQ. V was clipped by 7 bases and J by 11 bases, with 15 bases between them. DNA for the CDR3: TGCGCCAGCCGCGGCACGGTGGGGGCTTTCTTT. The encoded protein is CASRGTVGAFF.

V and J are TRBV20-1 and TRBJ1-3, with TRBD1 as a possible D gene (5 bases). The CDR3 consists of 15 residues. Germline V lookup: CDR1 DFQATT, CDR2 SNEGSKA (reference sequence). V was trimmed by 5 bases and J by 2 bases, leaving 16 bases between them. The CDR3 DNA follows: TGCAGTGCTGTCCCACTTCAGGGTCCTGGAAACACCATATATTTT. This sequence encodes CSAVPLQGPGNTIYF.

This clonotype was counted between two and nine times. This chain connects TRBV28 to TRBJ1-4, with D perhaps TRBD1 (6 bases). The CDR3 runs to 13 residues. Per germline, CDR1 MDHEN and CDR2 SYDVKM. Trimming removed 3 bases from V and 8 bases from J, with 10 bases in between. Here the CDR3 DNA reads TGTGCCAGCAGTTTTACAGGGACGGAAAAACTGTTTTTT. Protein: CASSFTGTEKLFF.

The genes are TRBV5-1 and TRBJ2-1; TRBD2 might be the D (7 bases). Germline V gives CDR1 SGHRS, CDR2 YFSETQ. V was shortened by 0 bases and J by 7 bases, with 11 bases between the two germline ends. The CDR3 extends over 14 amino acids. The CDR3 spells CASSLEGGRNEQFF. DNA for the CDR3: TGCGCCAGCAGCTTGGAGGGGGGGAGGAATGAGCAGTTCTTC.

This clonotype turned up a few times. V and J are TRBV25-1 and TRBJ2-3, with a tentative D call TRBD1 (6 bases). Germline V lookup: CDR1 MGHDK, CDR2 SYGVNS. The V end lost 2 bases, the J end lost 6 bases, and 15 bases lay between the germline ends. The CDR3 contains 15 residues. DNA for the CDR3: TGTGCCAGCAGTGAACGAGGGGGTGGGGCGGATACGCAGTATTTT. Translated: CASSERGGGADTQYF.

There are a few counts of this clonotype. The V call is TRBV6-5, the J call TRBJ1-2; D uncertain. CDR3 length: 14 residues. V was shortened by 0 bases and J by 7 bases, with 12 bases between the two germline ends. The V gene's germline CDR1 is MNHEY and CDR2 SVGAGI. DNA for the CDR3: TGTGCCAGCAGTTACTCGGCGGGGAACGGTGGCTACACCTTC. This translates into CASSYSAGNGGYTF.

This clonotype came up a few times. The gene calls are TRBV20-1 and TRBJ2-7; 10 nucleotides agree with TRBD2. CDR3 length equals 13 residues. V lost 6 bases and J lost 4; bases outside the gene matches: 6. In germline, CDR1 is DFQATT, CDR2 SNEGSKA (reference sequence). The CDR3 DNA reads as TGCAGTGCGAGCCAGACTAGCGGGTACGAGCAGTACTTC. Translating gives CSASQTSGYEQYF.

The rearrangement uses TRBV6-1 and TRBJ2-2; no reliable D call. Trimming cost V 5 bases and J 6 bases, with 10 bases left between them. CDR1 is MNHNS and CDR2 is SASEGT in the germline V gene. The CDR3 totals 13 residues. The CDR3 here is CASSPELPGELFF. The CDR3 nucleotides are TGTGCCAGCAGTCCCGAGCTGCCCGGGGAGCTGTTTTTT.

This clonotype was seen only a few times. The chain is built from TRBV18 and TRBJ2-5; D possibly matches TRBD1 or TRBD2 (5 bases each). The V end lost 2 bases, the J end lost 2 bases, and 15 bases lay between the germline ends. CDR3 length: 16 residues. Germline V gives CDR1 KGHSH, CDR2 LQKENI. The chain's CDR3 is CASSPRGAGTQETQYF. The CDR3 DNA reads TGTGCCAGCTCACCAAGGGGAGCAGGTACTCAAGAGACCCAGTACTTC.

The chain combines TRBV4-2 with TRBJ2-2; D unclear. Trimming left V 0 bases short and J 1 base short, with 6 bases between. From germline, CDR1 is LGHNA and CDR2 YNFKEQ. CDR3 length: 15 residues. CDR3 DNA sequence: TGTGCCAGCAGCCAAGATTGGCTGAACACCGGGGAGCTGTTTTTT. Residues: CASSQDWLNTGELFF.

This rearrangement joins TRBV5-6 to TRBJ2-1; the match to TRBD1 covers 9 bases. This CDR3 has 15 residues. Germline assignment: CDR1 SGHDT and CDR2 YYEEEE. The junction had 10 bases not matched to a gene; V was cut back by 4 bases and J by 8 bases. The CDR3 here is CASSRRTGVFHEQFF. The CDR3 nucleotides read TGTGCCAGCAGCAGACGGACAGGGGTTTTCCATGAGCAGTTCTTC.

V and J are TRBV25-1 and TRBJ2-3, with TRBD2 matching over 9 bases. CDR1 is MGHDK, CDR2 SYGVNS, per germline. This CDR3 has 15 residues. V lost 4 bases to trimming and J lost 2 bases; unmatched junction nucleotides: 4. The CDR3 nucleotides are TGTGCCAGCAGTGTTATAGCGGGGGACACAGATACGCAGTATTTT. Translated, it gives CASSVIAGDTDTQYF.

The chain joins TRBV12-3 or TRBV12-4 to TRBJ2-4, with 7 bases matching TRBD2. The V and J ends lost 0 bases and 1 base, in that order; junction bases with no gene match: 6. The CDR3 has 17 residues. As DNA, the CDR3 is TGTGCCAGCAGTTTAGCGCTAATGGGGGGGGCCAAAAACATTCAGTACTTC. The encoded protein is CASSLALMGGAKNIQYF.

There are a few counts of this clonotype. The chain combines TRBV7-9 with TRBJ2-1, with TRBD2 matching 13 bases. The CDR3 consists of 16 residues. Trimming removed 5 bases from V and 5 bases from J; junction bases left unmatched: 6. Per germline, CDR1 SEHNR and CDR2 FQNEAQ (reference sequence). The CDR3 DNA reads TGTGCCAGCAGCCCAGGACTAGCGGGGGTAGACAATGAGCAGTTCTTC. This translates into CASSPGLAGVDNEQFF.

The chain carries TRBV20-1 and TRBJ2-1; D uncertain. V lost 4 bases and J 0 bases, leaving 7 bases between the germline ends. This CDR3 has 13 amino acids. The germline gives CDR1 DFQATT, CDR2 SNEGSKA (reference sequence). In nucleotides, the CDR3 is TGCAGTGCTACCCCCACCTCCTACAATGAGCAGTTCTTC. Its translation is CSATPTSYNEQFF.

In this sample, this clonotype turned up a few times. The chain couples TRBV7-9 to TRBJ2-1; possibly TRBD1 or TRBD2 for D (5 bases each). CDR1 is SEHNR and CDR2 is FQNEAQ in the germline V gene (reference sequence). CDR3 length: 14 residues. Trimming shortened V by 3 bases and J by 7 bases, and 13 bases separated the two germline ends. The CDR3: CASSFGTRENEQFF. The CDR3 nucleotides are TGTGCCAGCAGCTTCGGGACCAGGGAGAATGAGCAGTTCTTC.

The chain recombines TRBV5-1 with TRBJ2-5; 7 nucleotides align to TRBD1. The CDR3 is 13 residues long. Germline V gene data show CDR1 as SGHRS and CDR2 as YFSETQ. Trimming at V came to 3 bases and at J to 4 bases, leaving 3 bases not matched to a gene. The CDR3 coding sequence is TGCGCCAGCAGCTATGACAGGGCAGAGACCCAGTACTTC. Its protein is CASSYDRAETQYF.

The chain links TRBV3-1 to TRBJ1-6; D uncertain. Germline CDR1 and CDR2: LGHDT and YNNKEL (reference sequence). This CDR3 is built from 14 residues. V was shortened by 0 bases and J by 14 bases, with 14 bases between the two germline ends. CDR3 nucleotides: TGTGCCAGCAGCCAAGATTTTGGGTCCCAGACCCTCCACTTT. This translates into CASSQDFGSQTLHF.

This chain uses TRBV10-3 with TRBJ2-2, with D possibly matching TRBD2 (7 bases). The CDR3 is made up of 15 amino acids. V was clipped by 10 bases and J by 2 bases, with 17 bases between them. Per the germline V gene, CDR1 is ENHRY and CDR2 is SYGVKD. CDR3 sequence (DNA): TGTGCCACCCAGAGGGGGGGGCTTAACACCGGGGAGCTGTTTTTT. It codes for CATQRGGLNTGELFF.

The sample holds a few counts of this clonotype. This chain joins TRBV7-8 and TRBJ2-7; D tentatively reads TRBD1 or TRBD2 (5 bases each). The CDR3 has 14 amino acids. Germline CDR1 is SGHVS and CDR2 is FQNEAQ. V was pared by 7 bases and J by 3 bases, with 16 bases between. The CDR3 DNA follows: TGTGCCAGCACCCCCCCCGGGGCCCTCTACGAGCAGTACTTC. Translation gives CASTPPGALYEQYF.

This clonotype was seen a handful of times. The chain's CDR3 is CASSRTDRGDEQYF. The CDR3 nucleotides are TGTGCCAGCAGTAGAACGGACAGGGGGGACGAGCAGTACTTC. The chain employs TRBV6-1 and TRBJ2-7; TRBD1 matches 10 bases. Per germline, CDR1 MNHNS and CDR2 SASEGT. V was clipped by 5 bases and J by 5 bases; unmatched bases: 6. CDR3 length: 14 amino acids.

The sample holds a few counts of this clonotype. J is TRBJ2-7 and V is TRBV20-1, with 8 nucleotides matching TRBD2. Germline V gene lookup returns CDR1 DFQATT and CDR2 SNEGSKA (reference sequence). V was pared by 2 bases and J by 1 base, with 4 bases of the junction left unmatched. This CDR3 comprises 14 residues. The CDR3 region is CSARSGSLSYEQYF. The DNA for the CDR3 is TGCAGTGCTAGAAGCGGGAGTTTGTCCTACGAGCAGTACTTC.

V usage is TRBV6-2 or TRBV6-3 and J usage is TRBJ2-1; TRBD1 or TRBD2 may be the D gene (5 bases each). The V gene lost 2 bases and the J gene lost 2 bases, with 10 bases spanning the gap. Looked up from germline, CDR1 is MNHEY and CDR2 is SVGEGT. The CDR3 is made up of 15 amino acids. CDR3 in amino acids: CASSYAGTTYNEQFF. In DNA, the CDR3 is TGTGCCAGCAGTTACGCAGGGACCACCTACAATGAGCAGTTCTTC.

This clonotype was counted a few times. The gene calls are TRBV5-1 and TRBJ2-2; 12 nucleotides agree with TRBD2. From germline, CDR1 is SGHRS and CDR2 YFSETQ. V was clipped by 0 bases and J by 1 base; unmatched bases: 1. The CDR3 has 17 amino acids. The CDR3 DNA reads TGCGCCAGCAGCTTGGGGACTAGCGGGGAGAACACCGGGGAGCTGTTTTTT. Translated: CASSLGTSGENTGELFF.